These T cell receptor beta chains were read from a single sample in a study of blood T cell repertoires in COVID-19. Clones were sequenced by immunoSEQ multiplex PCR, and TCRdb holds only the in-frame ones, with some missing. The sample records 95,000 to 150,000 clones, about 80% being singletons. Material for sequencing was peripheral blood. These receptors were collected from a man in his fifties or sixties with active or convalescent COVID-19. Both conserved end residues are trimmed from each CDR3.

j_gene: TRBJ1-4
v_gene: TRBV2
CDR3aa: ASRDGTGAYEKLF

j_gene: TRBJ2-5
v_gene: TRBV7-7
CDR3aa: ASSPLTGYLETQY

j_gene: TRBJ2-2
v_gene: TRBV6-2/TRBV6-3
CDR3aa: ASSYPTSGRFTGELF

j_gene: TRBJ2-7
v_gene: TRBV5-5
CDR3aa: ASSRDRGREQY

j_gene: TRBJ2-7
v_gene: TRBV21-1
CDR3aa: ASSEVREGGGWQY

j_gene: TRBJ2-5
v_gene: TRBV6-5
CDR3aa: ASTKDRVSKTQY

j_gene: TRBJ1-2
v_gene: TRBV6-6
CDR3aa: ASVRQSGDGYT

j_gene: TRBJ2-5
v_gene: TRBV5-1
CDR3aa: ASRFSEKETQY

j_gene: TRBJ1-1
v_gene: TRBV7-2
CDR3aa: ASSYGANTEAF

j_gene: TRBJ2-1
v_gene: TRBV2
CDR3aa: ASSEQGGDEQF

j_gene: TRBJ1-2
v_gene: TRBV29-1
CDR3aa: SVDFMGGYT

j_gene: TRBJ2-2
v_gene: TRBV18
CDR3aa: ASSRNRGRGTGELF

j_gene: TRBJ1-1
v_gene: TRBV20-1
CDR3aa: SASGGQGNTEAF

j_gene: TRBJ2-1
v_gene: TRBV19
CDR3aa: ASAQRFQEQF

j_gene: TRBJ2-3
v_gene: TRBV7-6
CDR3aa: ASSPRGSGSTDTQY

j_gene: TRBJ1-1
v_gene: TRBV13
CDR3aa: ASSLAGVTEAF

j_gene: TRBJ1-2
v_gene: TRBV5-1
CDR3aa: ASSLAGLGYGYT

j_gene: TRBJ1-5
v_gene: TRBV18
CDR3aa: ASSEAGNQPQH

j_gene: TRBJ1-1
v_gene: TRBV7-2
CDR3aa: ASSLGAGGRSEAF

j_gene: TRBJ1-1
v_gene: TRBV10-3
CDR3aa: AISESGGLVTEAF